The present entry profiles one TCR beta chain with its context. Its matching antigen is unknown. These data come from a study of T-cell memory formation after mild COVID-19. Whole-study context: Clustering of TCRs was largely donor specific. Regarding the study as a whole: Mainly CM and EM harbored the contracting CD4+ clones; mainly EMRA harbored the CD8+ ones.

The V and J ends lost 2 bases and 4 bases respectively, with 14 bases between them. Germline CDR1 MNHEY, CDR2 SVGEGT. This CDR3 is 15 amino acids long. 5'RACE primed at constant segments yielded TCR alpha and TCR beta cDNA libraries bearing sample barcodes and UMIs. TCRdb reanalysed the 5' RACE reads using MiXCR and keeps one entry per CDR3 protein. The table records around 300,000 distinct CDR3 sequences, 10% to 15% of them present only once. The clonotype comes from a man in his late teens or twenties who had mild COVID-19 (a few samples of this study predate the infection). Cell type and time point are not known. The source material was PBMCs or a T cell subset sorted from them (not recorded which). J is TRBJ1-2 and V is TRBV6-2 or TRBV6-3, with a weak D call TRBD1 (5 bases). The CDR3 nucleotides are TGTGCCAGCAGTTACCCCGGGACCGCCGGCTATGGCTACACCTTC. It codes for CASSYPGTAGYGYTF.